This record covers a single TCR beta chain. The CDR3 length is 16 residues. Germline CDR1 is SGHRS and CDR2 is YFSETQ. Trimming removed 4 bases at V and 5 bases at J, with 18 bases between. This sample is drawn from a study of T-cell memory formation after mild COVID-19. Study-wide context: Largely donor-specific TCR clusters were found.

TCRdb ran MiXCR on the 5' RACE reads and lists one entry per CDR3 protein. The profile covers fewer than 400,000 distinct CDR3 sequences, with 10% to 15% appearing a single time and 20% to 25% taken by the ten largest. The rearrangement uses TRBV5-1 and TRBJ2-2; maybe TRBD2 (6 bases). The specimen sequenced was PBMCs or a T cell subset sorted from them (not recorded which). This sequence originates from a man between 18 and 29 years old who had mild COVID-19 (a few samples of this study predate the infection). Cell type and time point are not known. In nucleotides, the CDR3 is TGCGCCAGCAGCCTGGGACTTCCTCCGGGGACCGGGGAGCTGTTTTTT. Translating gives CASSLGLPPGTGELFF.